This entry concerns a single T cell receptor (beta chain). Its antigen remains unknown. It was with 60 Vbeta and 13 Jbeta primers that the PCR ran. Clones were sequenced by immunoSEQ multiplex PCR, and TCRdb holds only the in-frame ones, with some missing. The table has over 55,000 clones, about 80% seen once. This entry belongs to a study of cytomegalovirus exposure and HLA in healthy donors. The CDR3 is 12 residues long. Germline CDR1 is SNHLY and CDR2 is FYNNEI. Trimming at V came to 8 bases and at J to 3 bases, leaving 4 bases not matched to a gene. The study's findings and limits: When analyzed later, a missense DCLRE1C variant was found to be linked to TCR beta V- and J-gene trimming. The availability of immune exposure information extended only to CMV serostatus. A later analysis appeared to link common viral pathogens to several of the most significant clusters.

This receptor was obtained from a man between 35 and 55 years old in good health and CMV-seronegative. Sequenced input: PBMCs. The genes are TRBV2 and TRBJ2-7; TRBD2 matches at 7 bases. CDR3 coding DNA: TGTGCCAGCGGGGGGGTCGGCTACGAGCAGTACTTC. This translates into CASGGVGYEQYF.